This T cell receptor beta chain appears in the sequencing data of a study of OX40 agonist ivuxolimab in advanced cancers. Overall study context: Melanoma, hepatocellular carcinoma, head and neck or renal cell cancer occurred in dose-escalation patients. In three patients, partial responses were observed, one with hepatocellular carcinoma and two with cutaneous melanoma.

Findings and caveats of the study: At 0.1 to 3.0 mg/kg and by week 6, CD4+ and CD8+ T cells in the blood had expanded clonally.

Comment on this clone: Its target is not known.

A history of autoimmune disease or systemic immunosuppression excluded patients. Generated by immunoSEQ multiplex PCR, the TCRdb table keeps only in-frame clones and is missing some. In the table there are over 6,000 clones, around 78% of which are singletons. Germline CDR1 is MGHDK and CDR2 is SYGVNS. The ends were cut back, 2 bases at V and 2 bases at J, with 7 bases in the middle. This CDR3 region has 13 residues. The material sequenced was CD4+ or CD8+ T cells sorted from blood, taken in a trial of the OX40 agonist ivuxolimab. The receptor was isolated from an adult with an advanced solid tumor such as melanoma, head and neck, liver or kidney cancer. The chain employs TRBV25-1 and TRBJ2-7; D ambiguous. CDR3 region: CASSELDTYEQYF. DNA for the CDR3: TGTGCCAGCAGTGAACTCGACACCTACGAGCAGTACTTC.